The entry that follows covers one TCR beta chain sequence. This clone's antigen is unknown. Within one base of it there is no much larger clone, and no base qualities were kept. From cysteine to phenylalanine, the CDR3 is 14 amino acids long. Only the CDR3 region is kept as DNA, spanning 42 bases read in frame from base 1. Sequences LNHDA (CDR1) and SQIVND (CDR2) are obtained from the germline V gene (reference sequence). Between the V and J ends, shortened by 7 bases and 7 bases respectively, the junction contains 14 bases. The immunoSEQ Assay, a bias-controlled multiplex PCR, was used to amplify TCRbeta CDR3 regions from genomic DNA. In the paper's pipeline: The number of nucleated cells in each sample was estimated from the amplification of reference gene primers within the assay. To quantify the absolute abundance of each unique TCRbeta CDR3 rearrangement, sequence reads were collapsed and filtered. For each sample, productive Simpson clonality was calculated as the square root of Simpson's diversity index over productive rearrangements. The source is immuneACCESS, and TCRdb retained only in-frame sequences with V and J called. Part of the clones is not carried over; for the studies checked, unresolved V genes explain less than half of this, and the remainder is unexplained. For V, J and clone size, that table is used; D and trimming come from the DNA. This sample comprises about 200,000 clones, around three quarters of them detected only once. Jointly, the top ten make up more than 7% of the sample.

This sample was taken from a study of blood T cell repertoires in COVID-19 (dated by TCRdb to the early 2020s). As for the study more broadly: Samples covering the acute and convalescent phases of COVID-19 were provided by collaborators in the United States, Italy and Spain. The sample metadata nearly always contained a de-identified subject ID, COVID-19 status, age in years and sex. Where available, HLA class I and class II types were obtained from metadata supplied by the sample provider rather than from assay-based typing. Samples were obtained from the ongoing ImmuneRACE study (first 160 participants) and from some 1,200 subjects provided by 6 global collaborators. The repertoires were made available in a free public database intended to serve as a resource for research on the immune response to SARS-CoV-2. The material from the prospective study consisted of cDNA or gDNA derived from T cells, B-cell-depleted T cells, or PBMCs. The dataset comprised deeply sampled blood TCRbeta repertoires from subjects exposed to, actively infected with, or recovered from COVID-19.

Whole blood was collected in K2EDTA tubes by collaborating institutions according to the institutions' own protocols. For TCRbeta analysis, collaborators shipped samples as frozen whole blood, isolated PBMCs, or DNA extracted from either of those sample types. Paper-wide results and their limitations: How much clinical and demographic metadata was included differed by source and by participant, and the metadata was provided uncurated.

Input material: peripheral blood. The clonotype originates from a woman aged 70-85 years with acute or convalescent COVID-19. The V and J genes are TRBV19 and TRBJ1-6, and perhaps TRBD1 as D gene, on 6 matching bases. The CDR3: CASNRGGRNSPLHF. The base sequence is TGTGCCAGTAACCGAGGGGGACGGAATTCACCCCTCCACTTT.